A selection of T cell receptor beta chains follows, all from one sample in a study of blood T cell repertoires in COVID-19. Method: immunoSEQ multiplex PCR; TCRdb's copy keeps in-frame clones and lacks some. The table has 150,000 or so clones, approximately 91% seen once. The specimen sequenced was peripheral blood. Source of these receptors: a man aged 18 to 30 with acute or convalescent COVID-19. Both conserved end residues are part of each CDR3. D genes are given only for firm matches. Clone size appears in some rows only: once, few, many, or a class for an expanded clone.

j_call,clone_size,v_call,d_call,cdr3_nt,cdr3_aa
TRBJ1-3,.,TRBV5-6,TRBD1,TGTGCCAGCAGCTACGACAGGGGTTATGGAAACACCATATATTTT,CASSYDRGYGNTIYF
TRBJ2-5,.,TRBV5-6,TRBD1,TGTGCCAGCAGCCTCGTGAACAAAAACAGGGGAGAGACCCAGTACTTC,CASSLVNKNRGETQYF
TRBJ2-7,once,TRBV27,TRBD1,TGTGCCAGCAGCCGGACAGGAACCTACGAGCAGTACTTC,CASSRTGTYEQYF
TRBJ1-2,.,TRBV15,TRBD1,TGTGCCACCAGCAGTGGACAGGGGAGTCCTGGCTACACCTTC,CATSSGQGSPGYTF
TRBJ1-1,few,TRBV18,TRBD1,TGTGCCAGCTCACCGACTAAAGGGGGCGGGAACACTGAAGCTTTCTTT,CASSPTKGGGNTEAFF
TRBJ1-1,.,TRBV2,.,TGTGCCAGCAAAAAAGAAAGCGGGAACACTGAAGCTTTCTTT,CASKKESGNTEAFF
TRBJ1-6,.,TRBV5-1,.,TGCGCCAGCAGCAGGACAGTCGATAATTCACCCCTCCACTTT,CASSRTVDNSPLHF
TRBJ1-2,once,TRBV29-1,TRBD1,TGCAGCGTTGTAACAGGGGAAGGCTACACCTTC,CSVVTGEGYTF
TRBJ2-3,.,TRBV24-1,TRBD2,TGTGCCACCAGTGATTTCGGGGTAGCGGGAAAAGATACGCAGTATTTT,CATSDFGVAGKDTQYF
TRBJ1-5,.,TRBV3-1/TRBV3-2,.,TGTGCCAGCAGCCAAGAACCACTCGGTAGCAATCAGCCCCAGCATTTT,CASSQEPLGSNQPQHF
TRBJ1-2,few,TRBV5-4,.,TGTGCCAGCAGCCCGGGGGGGGGCCTGTATGGCTACACCTTC,CASSPGGGLYGYTF
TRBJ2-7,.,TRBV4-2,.,TGTGCCAGCAGCTTAAACCCAGGCGGGAACGCTAGGGAGCAGTACTTC,CASSLNPGGNAREQYF
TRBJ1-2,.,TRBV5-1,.,TGCGCCAGCAGCTTGGGGGGGCACTATGGCTACACCTTC,CASSLGGHYGYTF
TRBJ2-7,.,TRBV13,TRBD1,TGTGCCAGCAGCTTCTCCGGGACAGGGGTTGTATCCTACGAGCAGTACTTC,CASSFSGTGVVSYEQYF
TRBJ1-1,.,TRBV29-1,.,TGCAGCGTTGATGGGCAGGGGAAGCCTGAAGCTTTCTTT,CSVDGQGKPEAFF
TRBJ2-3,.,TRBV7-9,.,TGTGCCAGCAGCCCCCCCTACAGGAAAGATACGCAGTATTTT,CASSPPYRKDTQYF
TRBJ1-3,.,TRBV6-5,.,TGTGCCAGCAATGCGGGCCCGGGCTCTGGAAACACCATATATTTT,CASNAGPGSGNTIYF
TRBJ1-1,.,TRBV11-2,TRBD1,TGTGCCAGCAAGGGGGCGCGAGACACTGAAGCTTTCTTT,CASKGARDTEAFF
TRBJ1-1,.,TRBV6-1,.,TGTGCCAGCAGTGAATTAGTACAGGGCTATAAGAACACTGAAGCTTTCTTT,CASSELVQGYKNTEAFF
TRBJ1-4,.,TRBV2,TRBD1,TGTGCCAGCAGCTCTATCCGGGACAGGGGTAATGAAAAACTGTTTTTT,CASSSIRDRGNEKLFF